This TCR beta chain is from a study of blood T cell repertoires in COVID-19. The protocol was immunoSEQ multiplex PCR, while the TCRdb copy is restricted to in-frame clones and leaves out a portion. Of roughly 140,000 clones listed, under 80% are singletons. The sample taken for sequencing was peripheral blood. This TCR was sampled from a man in his sixties with acute or convalescent COVID-19.

The DNA of the CDR3 is TGTGCCAGCAGCTTACCGGCGGGCGAGCAGTACTTC. This codes for CASSLPAGEQYF. The genes are TRBV7-9 and TRBJ2-7, with D tentatively TRBD2 (5 bases). V was shortened by 2 bases and J by 6 bases, with 8 bases between the two germline ends. The germline V gene has CDR1 SEHNR and CDR2 FQNEAQ (reference sequence). CDR3 length: 12 amino acids.